Each of the 2 T cell receptor beta chains below was sequenced from the same sample in a study of shared clonotypes between healthy human individuals. TCRdb keeps only in-frame clones here, not all; method: immunoSEQ multiplex PCR. The data contain hundreds of thousands of clones, around two thirds of them singletons. The sequenced sample was memory CD4+ T cells sorted from blood. The subset was: CD45RA-negative fraction. The receptors were sampled from a woman aged 25-40 years in good health.

Notes on this clone: Other DNA sequences in the sample encode the same CDR3. V and J are TRBV2 and TRBJ2-3; D is perhaps TRBD2 (5 bases). Trimming took 3 bases from V and 1 from J, leaving 11 bases between them. Germline V gives CDR1 SNHLY, CDR2 FYNNEI. CDR3 size: 15 residues. CDR3 sequence (DNA): TGTGCCAGCAGTGAGACGGGATTGGGCACAGATACGCAGTATTTT. Translating it yields CASSETGLGTDTQYF.

The table lists this clone with a few counts. This chain links TRBV15 with TRBJ2-1, with 8 bases fitting TRBD2. The V segment lost 3 bases and the J segment 7 bases; nucleotides outside the gene matches: 5. From germline, CDR1 is LNHNV and CDR2 YYDKDF (reference sequence). CDR3 length equals 14 residues. CDR3 residues: CATSRGTRKNEQFF. The CDR3 DNA sequence: TGTGCCACCAGCAGGGGGACTAGGAAGAATGAGCAGTTCTTC. The variable domain in full, completed from reference TRBV15 and TRBJ2-1, reads DAMVIQNPRYQVTQFGKPVTLSCSQTLNHNVMYWYQQKSSQAPKLLFHYYDKDFNNEADTPDNFQSRRPNTSFCFLDIRSPGLGDTAMYLCATSRGTRKNEQFFGPGTRLTVL.